This T cell receptor beta chain was obtained from a study of T and B cells in COVID-19 patients. Study at large: The recovered cohort's median age was 34 years, versus over 60 years in active infection. The study, taken as a whole, reports: Clonality of TRB repertoires was high in active COVID-19; recovery brought above-healthy diversity and richness. Of 2,331 TCR clusters found only in the recovered cohort, a few dozen had low generation probability.

Each TRB amplification used roughly 220-550 ng of genomic DNA from blood. This clonotype was observed a handful of times. Its antigen is unknown. TRB rearrangements were amplified by multiplex PCR with BIOMED2 TRB-A/B primers. A single record per CDR3 protein comes from TCRdb applying MiXCR to the multiplex PCR reads. The sample includes around 5,700 distinct CDR3 sequences, less than 35% of them seen just once. Material: blood. The receptor was derived from a human donor with active COVID-19.

CDR3 nucleotides: TGTGCCAGCAGCCCAATTAGCGGGACTAACGAGCAGTACTTC. The encoded protein is CASSPISGTNEQYF. The chain joins TRBV7-2 to TRBJ2-7; TRBD2 matches at 8 bases. The CDR3 is made up of 14 amino acids. Trimming cost V 5 bases and J 5 bases; bases outside gene matches: 8. CDR1 is SGHTA, CDR2 FQGNSA, per germline.